Here is one T cell receptor beta chain with its context. Diagnostic conclusions were grounded in clinical symptoms, serum thyroxine, TRAb, thyroid ultrasound and orbital computed tomography. The data derive from a study of Graves' ophthalmopathy and Graves' hyperthyroidism. Turning to the study itself: Peripheral blood collection took place at initial diagnosis, before any treatment.

Trimming pared 2 bases from V and 5 bases from J, leaving 12 bases between. CDR3 length: 14 amino acids. Germline values: CDR1 MNHEY, CDR2 SVGAGI. RNA transcripts served as template for amplifying TCR beta CDR3 sequences. After a first-round RT-PCR with HTBI primers, a second-round multiplex PCR was run. TCRdb called the multiplex PCR reads again in MiXCR, with one record for every CDR3 protein. The repertoire holds 170,000 or so distinct CDR3 sequences, with 30% to 45% as singletons. The sequence was obtained from a woman aged 40-49 years with Graves' ophthalmopathy. The V gene is TRBV6-5, the J gene TRBJ2-5; D is possibly TRBD1 (5 bases). Sequenced sample: peripheral blood. The CDR3 loop is CASSYSGAGETQYF. CDR3 nucleotides: TGTGCCAGCAGTTACAGTGGGGCTGGCGAGACCCAGTACTTC.